This T cell receptor (beta chain) came from a study of T cells in Graves' hyperthyroidism and ophthalmopathy. The table lists this clonotype with many counts. Per the germline V gene, CDR1 is SNHLY and CDR2 is FYNNEI. V was cut by 11 bases and J by 7 bases, with 12 bases left in between. The CDR3 loop spans 12 amino acids. TCR beta CDR3 sequences were amplified from RNA transcripts. The TCR CDR3 was amplified in a first-round RT-PCR using the HTBI primer set. TCRdb ran MiXCR on the multiplex PCR reads and lists one entry per CDR3 protein. Of some 550,000 distinct CDR3 sequences detected, roughly 15% appear once; the ten largest clones hold 2.5% to 4%.

This chain links TRBV2 with TRBJ1-6; possible D gene TRBD1, 6 bases. The origin of this receptor is a woman between 35 and 50 years old with Graves' ophthalmopathy. Sequencing input: blood. DNA of the CDR3: TGTGCCGGGGGGGACACCAATTCACCCCTCCACTTT. It is translated as CAGGDTNSPLHF.